The clone carrying this T cell receptor beta chain was seen repeatedly, ten times or more. Construction of the TCRbeta library involved unique molecular identifiers. TCRdb reanalysed the PCR reads using MiXCR and keeps one entry per CDR3 protein. The sample yields 420,000 or so distinct CDR3 sequences, roughly a tenth seen once. This sample is part of a study of T-cell reconstitution after alpha-beta-depleted transplantation in children. V gave up 6 bases and J gave up 7 bases; unmatched junction bases: 12. Germline loops: CDR1 KGHSH, CDR2 LQKENI. The CDR3 consists of 16 residues. The rearrangement links TRBV18 to TRBJ1-6, with TRBD1 matching 7 bases. This TCR came from a human donor who donated a stem cell graft to a child with acute myeloid leukemia. Specimen: PBMCs from the stem cell graft donor, collected from the stem cell graft. The CDR3, as DNA: TGTGCCAGCTCTCGAACTGACAGGGCCGTGAATTCACCCCTCCACTTT. Its translation is CASSRTDRAVNSPLHF.